This T cell receptor (beta chain) emerged from a study of control samples from healthy donors and cancer patients. The protocol was immunoSEQ multiplex PCR, while the TCRdb copy is restricted to in-frame clones and leaves out a portion. The repertoire holds tens of thousands of clones, with about 89% as singletons. Specimen: PBMCs. The origin of this receptor is a woman between 45 and 65 years old with colorectal cancer.

For the CDR3, the DNA is TGTGCCACCAGCAGAGAATCCCCCGGGAGCAATCAGCCCCAGCATTTT. Its translation is CATSRESPGSNQPQHF. This chain connects TRBV15 to TRBJ1-5; D is unclear. CDR1 and CDR2 from the germline V gene are LNHNV and YYDKDF (reference sequence). Trimming left V 0 bases short and J 1 base short, with 10 bases between. The CDR3 sequence is 16 residues long.